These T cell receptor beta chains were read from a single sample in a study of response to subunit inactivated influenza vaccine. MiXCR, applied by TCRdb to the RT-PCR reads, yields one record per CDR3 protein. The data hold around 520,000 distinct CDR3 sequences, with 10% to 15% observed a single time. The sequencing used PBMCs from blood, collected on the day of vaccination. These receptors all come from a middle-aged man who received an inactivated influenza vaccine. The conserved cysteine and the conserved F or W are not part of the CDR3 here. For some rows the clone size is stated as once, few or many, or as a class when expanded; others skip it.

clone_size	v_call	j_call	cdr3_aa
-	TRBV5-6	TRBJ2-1	ASRFPEGGNEQF
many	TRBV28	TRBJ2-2	ASSFFGSGELF
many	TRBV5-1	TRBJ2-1	ASSRSGHTLLNEQF
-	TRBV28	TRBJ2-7	ASSPLEWRSYEQY
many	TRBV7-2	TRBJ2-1	ASSSDRSYNEQF
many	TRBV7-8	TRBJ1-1	ASSYDMNTEAF
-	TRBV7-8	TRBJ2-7	ASSSLAGNAREQY
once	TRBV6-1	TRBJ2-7	ASAFTSYEQY
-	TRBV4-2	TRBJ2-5	ASSQERRETQY
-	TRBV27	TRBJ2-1	ASSFEGVGQNEQF
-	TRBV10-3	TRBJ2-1	AISEVSSYNEQF
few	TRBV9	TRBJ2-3	ASNQLGAADTQY
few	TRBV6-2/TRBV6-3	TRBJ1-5	ASSSDRGSQPQH
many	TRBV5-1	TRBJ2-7	ASTPGQGAYEQY
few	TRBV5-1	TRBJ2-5	ASSLGAGREETQY
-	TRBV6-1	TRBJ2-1	ASSRNGASGGYNEQF
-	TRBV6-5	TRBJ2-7	ASSKQGGEQY
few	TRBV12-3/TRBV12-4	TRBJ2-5	ASSFESRETQY
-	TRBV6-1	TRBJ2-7	ASRDSTLYEQY
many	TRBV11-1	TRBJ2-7	ASSAIGTSGRWSYEQY
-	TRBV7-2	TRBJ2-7	ASSLGGFGVYEQY
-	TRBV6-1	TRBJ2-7	ASSPAGTSGPYEQY
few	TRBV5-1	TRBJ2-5	ASSPVAVQETQY